This T cell receptor beta chain was found in a study of blood T cells in healthy people across ages. The study, taken as a whole, reports: Older age coincided with a roughly linear decline in TCR beta diversity per million T cells. Strong correlation linked observed beta diversity and percent naive T cells.

Researchers isolated at least 6 million PBMCs per sample. Details on this clonotype: The antigen is undetermined.

Trimming removed 3 bases at V and 5 bases at J, with 16 bases between. CDR3 size: 16 residues. CDR1 MRHNA and CDR2 SNTAGT come from the germline V gene. Next came a second PCR, run for about 7 to 12 cycles, which used a sample-barcoded 5' primer along with a J-beta primer mix. All samples gave at least 2.5 million CDR3-containing paired-end reads. TCRdb fed the 5' RACE reads into MiXCR, producing one record per CDR3 protein. This sample has approximately 940,000 distinct CDR3 sequences, with 40% to 60% found just once. The sequencing sample was made of blood. This chain uses TRBV6-4 with TRBJ2-2; TRBD1 is a possible D gene (6 bases). This receptor was taken from a man aged 25 to 45 in good health. CDR3 DNA: TGTGCCAGCAGTGATTCCCCGGGACAAGGGACCGGGGAGCTGTTTTTT. Translated, it gives CASSDSPGQGTGELFF.